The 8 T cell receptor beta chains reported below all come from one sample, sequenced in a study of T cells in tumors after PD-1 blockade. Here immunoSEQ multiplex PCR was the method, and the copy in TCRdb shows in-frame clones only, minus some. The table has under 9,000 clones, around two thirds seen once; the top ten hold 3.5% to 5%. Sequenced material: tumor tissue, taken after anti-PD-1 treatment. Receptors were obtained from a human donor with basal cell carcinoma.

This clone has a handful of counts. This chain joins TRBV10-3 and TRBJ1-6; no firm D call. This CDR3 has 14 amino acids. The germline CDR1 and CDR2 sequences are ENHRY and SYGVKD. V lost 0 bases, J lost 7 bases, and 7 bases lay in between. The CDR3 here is CAISESHSNSPLHF. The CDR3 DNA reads TGTGCCATCAGTGAGTCGCACAGCAATTCACCCCTCCACTTT.

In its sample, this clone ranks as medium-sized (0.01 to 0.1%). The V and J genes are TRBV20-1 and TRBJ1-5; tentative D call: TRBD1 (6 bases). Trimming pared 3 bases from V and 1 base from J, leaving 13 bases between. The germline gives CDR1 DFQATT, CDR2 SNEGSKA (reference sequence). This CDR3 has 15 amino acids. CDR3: CSASGGASSNQPQHF. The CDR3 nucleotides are TGCAGTGCTAGTGGGGGGGCTAGCAGCAATCAGCCCCAGCATTTT.

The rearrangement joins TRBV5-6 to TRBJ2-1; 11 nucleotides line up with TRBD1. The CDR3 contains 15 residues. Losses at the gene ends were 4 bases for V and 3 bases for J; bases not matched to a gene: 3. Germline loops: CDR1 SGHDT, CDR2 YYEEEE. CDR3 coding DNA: TGTGCCAGCAGCGCCGGGACAGGGGGCTACAATGAGCAGTTCTTC. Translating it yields CASSAGTGGYNEQFF.

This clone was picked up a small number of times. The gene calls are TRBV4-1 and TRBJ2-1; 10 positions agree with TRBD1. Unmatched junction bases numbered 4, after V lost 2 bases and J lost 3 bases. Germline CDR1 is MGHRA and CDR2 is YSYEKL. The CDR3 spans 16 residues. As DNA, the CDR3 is TGCGCCAGCAGCCAATCTCGGGACAGGGGCTACAATGAGCAGTTCTTC. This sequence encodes CASSQSRDRGYNEQFF.

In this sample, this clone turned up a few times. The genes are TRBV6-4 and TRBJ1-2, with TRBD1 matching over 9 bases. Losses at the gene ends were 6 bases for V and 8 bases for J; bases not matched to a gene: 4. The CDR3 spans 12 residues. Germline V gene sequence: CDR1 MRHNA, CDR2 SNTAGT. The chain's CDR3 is CASRGQGWGYTF. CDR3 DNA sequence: TGTGCCAGCAGGGGACAGGGATGGGGCTACACCTTC.

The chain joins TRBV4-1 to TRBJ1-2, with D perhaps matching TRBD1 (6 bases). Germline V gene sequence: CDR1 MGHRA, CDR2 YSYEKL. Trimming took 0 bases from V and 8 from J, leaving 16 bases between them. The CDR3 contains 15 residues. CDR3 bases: TGCGCCAGCAGCCAAGAAGAGACAGGACTCGGCGGCTACACCTTC. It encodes CASSQEETGLGGYTF.

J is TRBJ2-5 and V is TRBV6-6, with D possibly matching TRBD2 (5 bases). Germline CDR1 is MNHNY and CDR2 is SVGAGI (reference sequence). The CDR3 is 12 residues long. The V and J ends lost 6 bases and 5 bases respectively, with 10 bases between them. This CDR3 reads CASSRTVETQYF. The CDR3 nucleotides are TGTGCCAGCAGCCGGACTGTGGAGACCCAGTACTTC.

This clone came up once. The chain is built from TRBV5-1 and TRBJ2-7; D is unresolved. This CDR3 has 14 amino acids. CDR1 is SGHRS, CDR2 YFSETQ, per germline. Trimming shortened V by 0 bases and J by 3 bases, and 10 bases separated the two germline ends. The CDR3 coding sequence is TGCGCCAGCAGCTTGGAGGCTGGGAACTACGAGCAGTACTTC. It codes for CASSLEAGNYEQYF.